The rows below give T cell receptor beta chains drawn from one sample of a study of tumor-infiltrating lymphocytes in primary liver carcinoma. TCRdb reprocessed the multiplex PCR reads with MiXCR, giving one entry per CDR3 protein. The sample has roughly 53,000 distinct CDR3 sequences, over 65% seen once; the top ten hold approximately 25%. The sample taken for sequencing was liver tumor tissue from sampling region 2. The receptors originated from a man aged 35 to 55 with primary liver carcinoma and hepatitis B virus infection. CDR3s include the opening cysteine and the closing phenylalanine or tryptophan. Fields, in order: J gene, clone size, D gene, V gene, CDR3 protein, CDR3 DNA. A D gene is named only where the DNA matches it firmly. The size field is filled for only some rows; it gives once, few, many or a size class.

j_call: TRBJ2-1; clone_size: -; d_call: -; v_call: TRBV10-3; cdr3_aa: CAISERPESEQFF; cdr3_nt: TGTGCCATCAGTGAGCGCCCCGAGAGTGAGCAGTTCTTC
j_call: TRBJ2-5; clone_size: many; d_call: TRBD2; v_call: TRBV29-1; cdr3_aa: CSGRAGEETQYF; cdr3_nt: TGCAGCGGAAGAGCGGGAGAGGAGACCCAGTACTTC
j_call: TRBJ2-7; clone_size: -; d_call: -; v_call: TRBV6-1; cdr3_aa: CVSSATGGWRLTSCEQYF; cdr3_nt: TGTGTCAGCAGTGCTACAGGCGGCTGGCGCCTGACCTCCTGCGAGCAGTACTTC
j_call: TRBJ2-5; clone_size: -; d_call: -; v_call: TRBV3-1; cdr3_aa: CASSQDGSGETQYF; cdr3_nt: TGTGCCAGCAGCCAAGACGGCAGTGGAGAGACCCAGTACTTC
j_call: TRBJ2-3; clone_size: -; d_call: -; v_call: TRBV7-2; cdr3_aa: CASSPVADTQYF; cdr3_nt: TGTGCCAGCAGCCCTGTGGCGGATACGCAGTATTTT
j_call: TRBJ2-7; clone_size: -; d_call: -; v_call: TRBV30; cdr3_aa: CARRSTYEQYF; cdr3_nt: TGTGCCCGGCGATCCACCTACGAGCAGTACTTC
j_call: TRBJ2-5; clone_size: -; d_call: -; v_call: TRBV11-2; cdr3_aa: CASILDFQEAQYF; cdr3_nt: TGTGCCAGCATCTTAGATTTTCAGGAGGCCCAGTACTTC
j_call: TRBJ2-1; clone_size: -; d_call: -; v_call: TRBV12-3/TRBV12-4; cdr3_aa: CASTTGQRGNEQLF; cdr3_nt: TGTGCTAGTACTACGGGTCAGAGGGGCAATGAGCAGCTCTTC
j_call: TRBJ2-7; clone_size: many; d_call: -; v_call: TRBV6-1; cdr3_aa: CASSEQSSYEQYF; cdr3_nt: TGTGCCAGCAGTGAACAGAGCTCCTACGAGCAGTACTTC
j_call: TRBJ2-3; clone_size: medium-sized; d_call: -; v_call: TRBV11-2; cdr3_aa: CASSLGRIDTQYF; cdr3_nt: TGTGCCAGCAGCTTAGGCAGAATAGATACGCAGTATTTT
j_call: TRBJ2-1; clone_size: -; d_call: -; v_call: TRBV5-4; cdr3_aa: CASSLDSRSLYIEQFF; cdr3_nt: TGTGCCAGCAGCTTGGATAGCAGGAGTTTATATATTGAGCAGTTCTTC
j_call: TRBJ1-1; clone_size: -; d_call: TRBD1; v_call: TRBV28; cdr3_aa: CANSSDRPPSPLNTEAFF; cdr3_nt: TGCGCCAACAGTTCGGACAGGCCCCCTAGTCCCTTGAACACTGAAGCTTTCTTT
j_call: TRBJ2-1; clone_size: -; d_call: -; v_call: TRBV6-1; cdr3_aa: CASTKGGLNSYNEQFF; cdr3_nt: TGTGCCAGCACCAAGGGTGGGCTTAATTCCTACAATGAGCAGTTCTTC
j_call: TRBJ2-3; clone_size: -; d_call: -; v_call: TRBV11-2; cdr3_aa: CANSLEGLVWTDTQYF; cdr3_nt: TGTGCCAACAGCTTAGAGGGACTGGTGTGGACAGATACGCAGTATTTT
j_call: TRBJ1-1; clone_size: -; d_call: -; v_call: TRBV6-5; cdr3_aa: CVSSYGGVNTEAFF; cdr3_nt: TGTGTCAGCAGTTACGGAGGGGTGAACACTGAGGCTTTCTTT
j_call: TRBJ2-1; clone_size: -; d_call: TRBD2; v_call: TRBV4-2; cdr3_aa: CASNVTGISGGNEQFF; cdr3_nt: TGTGCCAGCAACGTAACCGGGATTAGCGGGGGCAATGAGCAGTTCTTC
j_call: TRBJ2-7; clone_size: medium-sized; d_call: -; v_call: TRBV6-5; cdr3_aa: CASSAGPDRLYF; cdr3_nt: TGTGCCAGCAGTGCTGGACCGGACAGATTATACTTC
j_call: TRBJ2-1; clone_size: -; d_call: TRBD2; v_call: TRBV11-2; cdr3_aa: CASSFVAGGPHEQFF; cdr3_nt: TGTGCCAGCAGCTTTGTTGCGGGAGGGCCCCATGAGCAGTTCTTC
j_call: TRBJ1-2; clone_size: -; d_call: -; v_call: TRBV6-2/TRBV6-3; cdr3_aa: CASRYYVRVGYTF; cdr3_nt: TGTGCCAGCAGATACTATGTACGGGTAGGCTACACCTTC
j_call: TRBJ1-5; clone_size: -; d_call: -; v_call: TRBV11-2; cdr3_aa: CASGDLDTSQPQHF; cdr3_nt: TGTGCCAGCGGCGATCTAGACACAAGTCAGCCCCAGCATTTT
j_call: TRBJ2-1; clone_size: few; d_call: TRBD2; v_call: TRBV20-1; cdr3_aa: CSARASGIRYNEQFF; cdr3_nt: TGCAGTGCTAGAGCTAGCGGGATCCGGTACAATGAGCAGTTCTTC
j_call: TRBJ2-7; clone_size: -; d_call: TRBD2; v_call: TRBV6-6; cdr3_aa: CPGSGGGCPSRYEQYF; cdr3_nt: TGTCCCGGCAGTGGGGGGGGATGTCCCTCCCGATACGAGCAGTACTTC
j_call: TRBJ1-2; clone_size: -; d_call: -; v_call: TRBV11-2; cdr3_aa: CASSESDTTYGYTF; cdr3_nt: TGTGCCAGCAGTGAGAGTGACACGACCTATGGCTACACCTTC
j_call: TRBJ2-2; clone_size: -; d_call: TRBD1; v_call: TRBV4-1; cdr3_aa: CASSRDRAFTGELFF; cdr3_nt: TGCGCCAGCAGTAGGGACAGGGCTTTCACCGGGGAGCTGTTTTTT
j_call: TRBJ2-2; clone_size: -; d_call: -; v_call: TRBV11-2; cdr3_aa: CASSFDRDKVGTVELFF; cdr3_nt: TGTGCCAGCAGCTTCGATCGGGACAAGGTCGGCACCGTGGAGCTGTTTTTT
j_call: TRBJ2-3; clone_size: -; d_call: -; v_call: TRBV11-2; cdr3_aa: CARSLGYDTHYF; cdr3_nt: TGTGCCCGCAGCCTCGGATATGATACACATTATTTT
j_call: TRBJ2-7; clone_size: -; d_call: -; v_call: TRBV2; cdr3_aa: CACRETRVYEQYF; cdr3_nt: TGTGCCTGCAGGGAAACTAGGGTCTACGAGCAGTACTTC
j_call: TRBJ2-1; clone_size: medium-sized; d_call: -; v_call: TRBV11-3; cdr3_aa: CASSLVGQGNEQFF; cdr3_nt: TGTGCCAGCAGCTTAGTTGGGCAGGGCAATGAGCAGTTCTTC
j_call: TRBJ2-7; clone_size: many; d_call: TRBD1; v_call: TRBV13; cdr3_aa: CASSPRDRGYEQYF; cdr3_nt: TGTGCCAGCAGCCCCCGGGACAGGGGCTACGAGCAGTACTTC
j_call: TRBJ2-7; clone_size: -; d_call: -; v_call: TRBV29-1; cdr3_aa: CSVEGDGSYELHF; cdr3_nt: TGCAGCGTTGAGGGAGACGGCTCCTACGAGCTGCACTTC
j_call: TRBJ2-7; clone_size: -; d_call: -; v_call: TRBV4-2; cdr3_aa: CASSPDIYEQYF; cdr3_nt: TGTGCCAGCAGCCCGGACATCTACGAACAGTACTTC
j_call: TRBJ2-1; clone_size: -; d_call: -; v_call: TRBV13; cdr3_aa: CVSSLEGSEQFF; cdr3_nt: TGTGTCAGCAGCCTAGAGGGGTCTGAGCAGTTCTTC
j_call: TRBJ2-7; clone_size: -; d_call: TRBD1; v_call: TRBV12-3/TRBV12-4; cdr3_aa: CTSRLGQSYMQYF; cdr3_nt: TGTACCAGCAGACTGGGACAGTCCTACATGCAGTACTTC
j_call: TRBJ1-1; clone_size: -; d_call: -; v_call: TRBV6-1; cdr3_aa: CASGLTRPTNTKAFF; cdr3_nt: TGTGCCAGCGGACTTACCCGACCCACGAACACTAAAGCTTTCTTT
j_call: TRBJ1-2; clone_size: -; d_call: -; v_call: TRBV28; cdr3_aa: CASRARGAAYGYTF; cdr3_nt: TGTGCCAGCAGGGCAAGGGGCGCGGCCTATGGCTACACCTTC
j_call: TRBJ2-7; clone_size: medium-sized; d_call: TRBD2; v_call: TRBV6-6; cdr3_aa: CASSYALAGGEQYF; cdr3_nt: TGTGCCAGCAGTTATGCACTAGCGGGTGGTGAGCAGTACTTC
j_call: TRBJ2-7; clone_size: -; d_call: -; v_call: TRBV19; cdr3_aa: CASSMQQGGPYEQYF; cdr3_nt: TGTGCCAGTAGTATGCAACAGGGAGGCCCCTACGAGCAGTACTTC
j_call: TRBJ2-1; clone_size: -; d_call: TRBD2; v_call: TRBV12-3/TRBV12-4; cdr3_aa: CASRRRGTSVNGQFF; cdr3_nt: TGTGCCAGCAGGCGTCGAGGGACTAGCGTGAATGGGCAGTTCTTC
j_call: TRBJ2-5; clone_size: -; d_call: -; v_call: TRBV6-2/TRBV6-3; cdr3_aa: CASSYSGGQGTQYF; cdr3_nt: TGCGCCAGCAGTTACTCGGGCGGGCAAGGGACCCAGTACTTC
j_call: TRBJ2-6; clone_size: -; d_call: -; v_call: TRBV2; cdr3_aa: CASGDISWASVLTF; cdr3_nt: TGTGCCAGCGGTGACATCTCTTGGGCCAGCGTCCTGACTTTC
j_call: TRBJ2-7; clone_size: few; d_call: TRBD2; v_call: TRBV11-2; cdr3_aa: CASSLSAVLAGGWYEQYF; cdr3_nt: TGTGCCAGCAGCTTATCCGCTGTACTAGCGGGAGGGTGGTACGAGCAGTACTTC
j_call: TRBJ2-1; clone_size: -; d_call: TRBD2; v_call: TRBV12-3/TRBV12-4; cdr3_aa: CASSHSSSGNEQIF; cdr3_nt: TGTGCCAGCAGTCACTCGTCTAGCGGCAATGAGCAGATCTTC
j_call: TRBJ1-5; clone_size: once; d_call: -; v_call: TRBV6-1; cdr3_aa: CASSYQPHHF; cdr3_nt: TGTGCAAGCAGTTATCAGCCCCACCATTTT
j_call: TRBJ1-1; clone_size: -; d_call: -; v_call: TRBV6-1; cdr3_aa: CANSLDISTEAFF; cdr3_nt: TGTGCCAACAGTTTGGACATTTCCACTGAAGCTTTCTTT
j_call: TRBJ2-6; clone_size: -; d_call: TRBD1; v_call: TRBV6-5; cdr3_aa: CVSRLWTGMKAGANVLTF; cdr3_nt: TGTGTCAGCAGACTTTGGACAGGGATGAAAGCTGGAGCCAACGTCCTGACTTTC
j_call: TRBJ1-1; clone_size: -; d_call: TRBD1; v_call: TRBV7-8; cdr3_aa: CASIPRAGGINTEVFF; cdr3_nt: TGTGCCAGCATCCCACGAGCAGGGGGAATAAACACTGAAGTTTTCTTT
j_call: TRBJ2-1; clone_size: once; d_call: -; v_call: TRBV11-2; cdr3_aa: CAISLYDAYDQFF; cdr3_nt: TGTGCCATCAGCTTATATGATGCCTATGACCAGTTCTTC
j_call: TRBJ2-7; clone_size: many; d_call: -; v_call: TRBV19; cdr3_aa: CASSVTRAYEQYF; cdr3_nt: TGTGCCAGTAGTGTGACGCGGGCCTACGAGCAGTACTTC
j_call: TRBJ2-2; clone_size: -; d_call: TRBD1; v_call: TRBV11-2; cdr3_aa: CASSLVRAYPGTGGLFF; cdr3_nt: TGTGCCAGCAGCTTAGTTCGGGCGTACCCAGGGACAGGGGGGCTGTTTTTT
j_call: TRBJ1-1; clone_size: many; d_call: TRBD1; v_call: TRBV6-5; cdr3_aa: CASSYRDRSDEAFF; cdr3_nt: TGTGCCAGCAGTTACCGGGACAGGTCCGATGAAGCTTTCTTT
j_call: TRBJ2-3; clone_size: -; d_call: TRBD1; v_call: TRBV6-1; cdr3_aa: CTSSVTGGPNTQYF; cdr3_nt: TGTACCAGCAGTGTGACAGGGGGCCCAAATACGCAGTATTTT
j_call: TRBJ2-1; clone_size: many; d_call: -; v_call: TRBV10-2; cdr3_aa: CASSGTPQGNEQFF; cdr3_nt: TGCGCCAGCAGTGGTACCCCCCAGGGCAATGAGCAGTTCTTC
j_call: TRBJ2-7; clone_size: many; d_call: -; v_call: TRBV11-2; cdr3_aa: CASSLTDAAYEQYF; cdr3_nt: TGTGCCAGCAGTTTAACGGACGCTGCCTACGAGCAGTACTTC
j_call: TRBJ2-3; clone_size: -; d_call: TRBD2; v_call: TRBV6-6; cdr3_aa: CASSSTSGHTNTQYF; cdr3_nt: TGTGCCAGCAGTTCGACTAGCGGTCACACAAATACGCAGTATTTT
j_call: TRBJ2-5; clone_size: -; d_call: -; v_call: TRBV20-1; cdr3_aa: CSARAGAQETQYF; cdr3_nt: TGCAGTGCTAGAGCCGGGGCGCAAGAGACCCAGTACTTC